The next 29 T cell receptor beta chains were all read from a single sample in a study of PD-1 blockade in mismatch repair-deficient tumors. The table came from immunoSEQ multiplex PCR; TCRdb's copy has only in-frame clones and leaves some out. The data hold 25,000 to 30,000 clones, with less than 85% observed a single time. The starting material was PBMCs, obtained before pembrolizumab treatment. The receptors were gathered from an adult with mismatch repair-deficient cancer.

The count of this clone is one. The genes are TRBV9 and TRBJ1-1, with 7 bases lining up with TRBD1. With 4 bases clipped from V and 7 bases from J, the junction kept 7 bases outside the gene matches. CDR1 is SGDLS, CDR2 YYNGEE, per germline. The CDR3 loop spans 13 amino acids. Written as DNA, the CDR3 is TGTGCCAGCAGCTCCAGACGACAGGGTGAAGCTTTCTTT. This encodes CASSSRRQGEAFF.

This CDR3 is CASSSQSYNEQFF. CDR3 bases: TGTGCCAGCAGCTCACAAAGTTACAATGAGCAGTTCTTC. The rearrangement joins TRBV14 to TRBJ2-1; D is unclear. The germline V gene has CDR1 SGHDN and CDR2 FVKESK. V was pared by 5 bases and J by 4 bases, with 9 bases between. CDR3 length equals 13 residues.

This clone has more than one count but fewer than ten. This rearrangement joins TRBV11-3 to TRBJ2-7, with TRBD2 matching over 7 bases. Germline lookup yields CDR1 SGHNT and CDR2 YENEEA. This CDR3 is built from 15 residues. Trimming at V came to 7 bases and at J to 0 bases, leaving 9 bases not matched to a gene. CDR3 protein: CASTMGGLGSYEQYF. CDR3 nucleotide sequence: TGTGCCAGCACTATGGGAGGGCTGGGCTCCTACGAGCAGTACTTC.

Only one count was recorded for this clone. This chain connects TRBV7-8 to TRBJ2-7; possibly TRBD1 for D (5 bases). Trimming took 1 base from V and 4 from J, leaving 14 bases between them. Germline V lookup: CDR1 SGHVS, CDR2 FQNEAQ. CDR3 length equals 15 residues. The CDR3 spells CASSLEGSGDYEQYF. For the CDR3, the DNA is TGTGCCAGCAGCTTAGAGGGGTCCGGAGATTACGAGCAGTACTTC.

The chain links TRBV4-1 to TRBJ1-1; no clear D gene. This CDR3 spans 11 amino acids. Trimming shortened V by 3 bases and J by 7 bases, and 6 bases separated the two germline ends. Germline values: CDR1 MGHRA, CDR2 YSYEKL. The CDR3 bases are TGCGCCAGCAGCCACGGTTTTGAAGCTTTCTTT. Protein product: CASSHGFEAFF.

The rearrangement uses TRBV27 and TRBJ2-3, with a tentative D call TRBD1 (5 bases). Germline V lookup: CDR1 MNHEY, CDR2 SMNVEV (reference sequence). The CDR3 runs 17 residues. V was clipped by 4 bases and J by 6 bases, with 23 bases between them. This CDR3 is CASSSESRGVQRDTQYF. In DNA, the CDR3 is TGTGCCAGCAGTTCGGAGAGTAGGGGTGTGCAGAGGGATACGCAGTATTTT.

The V call is TRBV9, the J call TRBJ2-3; TRBD2 agrees at 12 bases. V trimming: 0 bases; J trimming: 2 bases; junction bases outside the gene matches: 7. The CDR3 sequence is 18 residues long. Germline values: CDR1 SGDLS, CDR2 YYNGEE. The CDR3 is CASSVARTSGRNTDTQYF. The DNA of the CDR3 is TGTGCCAGCAGCGTAGCCCGTACTAGCGGGAGGAACACAGATACGCAGTATTTT.

This chain joins TRBV5-1 and TRBJ2-3, with D perhaps TRBD1 (5 bases). The germline V and J ends were trimmed by 2 bases and 0 bases, with 10 bases remaining between them. Germline V gene data show CDR1 as SGHRS and CDR2 as YFSETQ. This CDR3 has 15 amino acids. As DNA, the CDR3 is TGCGCCAGCAGCTTAAGCAGGGTTAGCACAGATACGCAGTATTTT. Translation: CASSLSRVSTDTQYF.

This rearrangement joins TRBV5-1 to TRBJ2-2; 10 positions match TRBD1. The V gene end was trimmed by 4 bases and the J gene end by 2 bases; junction bases not matched to a gene: 20. CDR3 length: 21 residues. Germline V gene sequence: CDR1 SGHRS, CDR2 YFSETQ. DNA for the CDR3: TGCGCCAGCAGCGCCTGGACAGGGGGTTGGGGAGACTTAATTAACACCGGGGAGCTGTTTTTT. Translated, it gives CASSAWTGGWGDLINTGELFF.

This clone has only a few counts. This chain joins TRBV18 and TRBJ2-7; no clear D. Germline V gene sequence: CDR1 KGHSH, CDR2 LQKENI. This CDR3 is built from 15 residues. The V end lost 0 bases, the J end lost 3 bases, and 12 bases lay between the germline ends. The CDR3 DNA sequence: TGTGCCAGCTCACCACCGTGGGCCACCCGCTACGAGCAGTACTTC. Its translation: CASSPPWATRYEQYF.

The chain carries TRBV7-9 and TRBJ1-4, with D possibly TRBD1 on 5 matching bases. This CDR3 region has 12 residues. Germline values: CDR1 SEHNR, CDR2 FQNEAQ (reference sequence). Trimming removed 2 bases from V and 11 bases from J, with 9 bases in between. The CDR3 DNA reads TGTGCCAGCAGCTTATCAGGGAAGAAACTGTTTTTT. Protein sequence: CASSLSGKKLFF.

This clone was detected a few times. This chain joins TRBV5-1 and TRBJ1-1; D unresolved. The CDR3 covers 11 residues. The ends were cut back, 6 bases at V and 6 bases at J, with 9 bases in the middle. Germline CDR1 and CDR2: SGHRS and YFSETQ. The CDR3 coding sequence is TGCGCCAGCAAGGAGGGCTCTGAAGCTTTCTTT. Amino acids: CASKEGSEAFF.

This clone has a single count. In nucleotides, the CDR3 is TGTGCCAGCACCCAGGGTGGAAGCTACGAGCAGTACTTC. It encodes CASTQGGSYEQYF. This rearrangement joins TRBV5-6 to TRBJ2-7; the D gene is possibly TRBD1 (5 bases). This CDR3 region has 13 residues. Germline CDR1 is SGHDT and CDR2 is YYEEEE. V was pared by 6 bases and J by 3 bases, with 13 bases between.

This chain connects TRBV2 to TRBJ2-7, with TRBD2 matching over 7 bases. Trimming removed 3 bases from V and 2 bases from J; junction bases left unmatched: 7. Germline CDR1 is SNHLY and CDR2 is FYNNEI. The CDR3 extends over 15 amino acids. CDR3 sequence (DNA): TGTGCCAGCAGTGAGAGGTCTAGCGGAACCTACGAGCAGTACTTC. Its translation is CASSERSSGTYEQYF. The complete variable domain, with remaining parts taken from reference TRBV2 and TRBJ2-7, reads EPEVTQTPSHQVTQMGQEVILRCVPISNHLYFYWYRQILGQKVEFLVSFYNNEISEKSEIFDDQFSVERPDGSNFTLKIRSTKLEDSAMYFCASSERSSGTYEQYFGPGTRLTVT.

This clone was counted only a few times. This rearrangement joins TRBV19 to TRBJ2-4; TRBD1 matches 7 bases. Trimming cost V 3 bases and J 0 bases; bases outside gene matches: 2. The CDR3 has 15 residues. The germline V gene has CDR1 LNHDA and CDR2 SQIVND (reference sequence). Here the CDR3 reads CASSIPGGAKNIQYF. The CDR3 coding sequence is TGTGCCAGTAGTATTCCAGGGGGAGCCAAAAACATTCAGTACTTC.

This chain connects TRBV6-1 to TRBJ2-1; 15 positions match TRBD2. The CDR3 consists of 15 residues. Per the germline V gene, CDR1 is MNHNS and CDR2 is SASEGT. V trimming: 7 bases; J trimming: 8 bases; junction bases outside the gene matches: 6. The CDR3 loop is CASKGLAGGIDEQFF. In nucleotides, the CDR3 is TGTGCCAGCAAGGGACTAGCGGGAGGAATCGATGAGCAGTTCTTC.

This chain connects TRBV28 to TRBJ2-7, with 12 nucleotides matching TRBD1. The germline CDR1 and CDR2 sequences are MDHEN and SYDVKM. V shed 6 bases and J 4 bases; nucleotides not matched to a gene: 7. The CDR3 loop spans 15 amino acids. DNA for the CDR3: TGTGCCAGCAGGGCCCGGGACAGGGGGCCATACGAGCAGTACTTC. Protein product: CASRARDRGPYEQYF.

The chain carries TRBV6-6 and TRBJ2-2, with a weak D call TRBD1 (5 bases). From germline, CDR1 is MNHNY and CDR2 SVGAGI (reference sequence). Trimming removed 11 bases from V and 2 bases from J, with 18 bases in between. The CDR3 has 15 amino acids. DNA for the CDR3: TGTGCCTCCCGACGGGCCAGGGATAACACCGGGGAGCTGTTTTTT. This translates into CASRRARDNTGELFF.

The chain uses TRBV11-3 and TRBJ2-1; a possible D gene is TRBD2 (5 bases). V gave up 3 bases and J gave up 3 bases, with 9 bases separating them. The CDR3 covers 14 residues. Germline V lookup: CDR1 SGHNT, CDR2 YENEEA. The CDR3 is CASSFGVGYNEQFF. In DNA form, the CDR3 reads TGTGCCAGCAGCTTCGGGGTCGGCTACAATGAGCAGTTCTTC.

The J gene is TRBJ2-3, the V gene TRBV27, with D possibly being TRBD1 (6 bases). Trimming cost V 5 bases and J 0 bases, with 9 bases left between them. The length of the CDR3 is 14 residues. Looked up from germline, CDR1 is MNHEY and CDR2 is SMNVEV (reference sequence). The CDR3 DNA follows: TGTGCCAGCAGTATCGGACAGAGCACAGATACGCAGTATTTT. Translated, it gives CASSIGQSTDTQYF.

The rearrangement links TRBV20-1 to TRBJ1-1, with D unclear. Trimming cost V 5 bases and J 4 bases, with 8 bases left between them. The CDR3 runs 11 residues. Germline V CDR1 and CDR2: DFQATT, SNEGSKA (reference sequence). Here the CDR3 DNA reads TGCAGTGCTGCCCGGGGCACTGAAGCTTTCTTT. Protein sequence: CSAARGTEAFF.

A single count supports this clone. This rearrangement joins TRBV5-5 to TRBJ1-4; possible D gene TRBD1, 6 bases. The germline CDR1 and CDR2 sequences are SGHKS and YYEKEE (reference sequence). Between the trimmed V and J ends, which lost 4 bases and 8 bases, there was a span of 12 bases. The CDR3 contains 13 residues. The CDR3: CASSIYTGEKLFF. The CDR3 region has the DNA TGTGCCAGCAGCATATACACAGGGGAAAAACTGTTTTTT.

V is TRBV5-1 and J is TRBJ2-1; D gene uncertain. Germline CDR1 reads SGHRS; CDR2 reads YFSETQ. The length of the CDR3 is 13 residues. Between the trimmed V and J ends, which lost 0 bases and 6 bases, there was a span of 7 bases. The CDR3 is CASSLAFGNEQFF. In nucleotides, the CDR3 is TGCGCCAGCAGCTTGGCATTCGGCAATGAGCAGTTCTTC. The variable domain in full, completed from reference TRBV5-1 and TRBJ2-1, reads KAGVTQTPRYLIKTRGQQVTLSCSPISGHRSVSWYQQTPGQGLQFLFEYFSETQRNKGNFPGRFSGRQFSNSRSEMNVSTLELGDSALYLCASSLAFGNEQFFGPGTRLTVL.

The V call is TRBV6-5, the J call TRBJ1-2, with 9 positions matching TRBD1. J was trimmed by 4 bases and V by 2 bases; bases with no gene match: 5. The CDR3 is made up of 15 amino acids. Per the germline V gene, CDR1 is MNHEY and CDR2 is SVGAGI. The CDR3 DNA is TGTGCCAGCAGTTACCCCGGGACAGGGACCTATGGCTACACCTTC. Its translation: CASSYPGTGTYGYTF.

The V call is TRBV6-5, the J call TRBJ1-6; 9 positions match TRBD1. Trimming at V came to 6 bases and at J to 10 bases, leaving 7 bases not matched to a gene. From germline, CDR1 is MNHEY and CDR2 SVGAGI. CDR3 length: 14 amino acids. The CDR3 DNA reads TGTGCCAGCAGGGGCGGACAGGGGAAATCACCCCTCCACTTT. Translated: CASRGGQGKSPLHF.

V usage is TRBV27 and J usage is TRBJ2-3, with 9 bases that match TRBD2. V was pared by 0 bases and J by 0 bases, with 10 bases of the junction left unmatched. Germline CDR1 is MNHEY and CDR2 is SMNVEV (reference sequence). The CDR3 has 19 residues. CDR3 in amino acids: CASSLSGPLAGGSTDTQYF. The CDR3 DNA is TGTGCCAGCAGTTTATCGGGGCCTCTCGCGGGAGGGAGCACAGATACGCAGTATTTT.

The chain recombines TRBV6-5 with TRBJ1-4; TRBD1 agrees at 7 bases. The length of the CDR3 is 16 residues. With V trimmed by 2 bases and J by 0 bases, 3 bases remained unmatched. Germline V CDR1 and CDR2: MNHEY, SVGAGI. CDR3 loop: CASSYATGATNEKLFF. The CDR3 DNA reads TGTGCCAGCAGTTACGCCACAGGGGCAACTAATGAAAAACTGTTTTTT.

The chain couples TRBV6-1 to TRBJ1-4, with D unclear. The V end lost 5 bases, the J end lost 1 base, and 8 bases lay between the germline ends. Germline assignment: CDR1 MNHNS and CDR2 SASEGT. The length of the CDR3 is 14 residues. DNA of the CDR3: TGTGCCAGCAGTTTGACTCGAACTAATGAAAAACTGTTTTTT. Translating it yields CASSLTRTNEKLFF.

CDR3 coding DNA: TGTGCCTGGACTGAGGATTCAGAGACCCAGTACTTC. Translated, it gives CAWTEDSETQYF. This sequence joins TRBV30 and TRBJ2-5; no firm D call. CDR1 GTSNPN and CDR2 SVGIG come from the germline V gene (reference sequence). The CDR3 length is 12 residues. V shed 4 bases and J shed 4 bases, with 10 bases lying between them.